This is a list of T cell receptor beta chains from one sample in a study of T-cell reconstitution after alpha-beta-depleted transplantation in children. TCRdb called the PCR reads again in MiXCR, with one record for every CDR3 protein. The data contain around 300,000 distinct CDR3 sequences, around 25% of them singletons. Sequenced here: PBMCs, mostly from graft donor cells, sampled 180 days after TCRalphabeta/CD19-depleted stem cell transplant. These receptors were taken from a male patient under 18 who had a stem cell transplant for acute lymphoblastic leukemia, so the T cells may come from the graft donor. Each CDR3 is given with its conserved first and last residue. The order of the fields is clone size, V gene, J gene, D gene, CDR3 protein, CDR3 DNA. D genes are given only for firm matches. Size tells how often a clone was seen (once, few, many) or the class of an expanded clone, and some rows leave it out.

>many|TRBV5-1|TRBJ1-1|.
CASSHRAAGEAFF
TGCGCCAGCAGCCACCGGGCAGCTGGGGAAGCTTTCTTT
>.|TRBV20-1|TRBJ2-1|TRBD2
CSAPGLAGGYEQFF
TGCAGTGCCCCAGGACTAGCGGGAGGATATGAGCAGTTCTTC
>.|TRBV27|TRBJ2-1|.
CASRPAGLRIQFF
TGTGCCAGCCGCCCCGCCGGACTTCGGATCCAGTTCTTC
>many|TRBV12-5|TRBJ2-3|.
CASGSQQGDTQYF
TGTGCTAGTGGTTCACAACAGGGTGATACGCAGTATTTT
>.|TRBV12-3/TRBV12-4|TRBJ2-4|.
CASSFVVGSSIAKNIQYF
TGTGCCAGCAGTTTTGTGGTTGGGAGTAGTATAGCCAAAAACATTCAGTACTTC
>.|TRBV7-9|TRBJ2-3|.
CASSLERGHTTDTQYF
TGTGCCAGCAGCTTAGAAAGGGGACATACCACAGATACGCAGTATTTT
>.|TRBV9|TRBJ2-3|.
CASSVRGAITDTQYF
TGTGCCAGCAGCGTGAGGGGGGCGATCACAGATACGCAGTATTTT
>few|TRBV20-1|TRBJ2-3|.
CSAQQGGVLDTQYF
TGCAGTGCCCAACAGGGAGGAGTGTTAGATACGCAGTATTTT
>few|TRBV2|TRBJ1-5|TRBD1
CASSPDRGSGQPQHF
TGTGCCAGCAGCCCGGACAGGGGCTCGGGTCAGCCCCAGCATTTT
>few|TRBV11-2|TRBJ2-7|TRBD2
CASSLGASGRATREQYF
TGTGCCAGCAGCTTAGGGGCTAGCGGGAGGGCCACAAGGGAGCAGTACTTC
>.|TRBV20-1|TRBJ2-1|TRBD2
CSASLSGRAYNEQFF
TGCAGTGCTAGCCTGAGCGGGAGGGCCTACAATGAGCAGTTCTTC
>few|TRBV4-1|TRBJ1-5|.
CASATLSNQPQHF
TGCGCCAGCGCCACACTCAGCAATCAGCCCCAGCATTTT
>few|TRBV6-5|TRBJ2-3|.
CASSYLGRKRTDTQYF
TGTGCCAGCAGTTACTTGGGACGGAAAAGGACAGATACGCAGTATTTT
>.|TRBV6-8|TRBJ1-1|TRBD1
CASSLHQGATEAFF
TGTGCCAGCAGCCTGCATCAGGGGGCAACTGAAGCTTTCTTT
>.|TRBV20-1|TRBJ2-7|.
CSARRTLRSEQYF
TGCAGTGCTAGAAGGACACTACGGAGCGAGCAGTACTTC
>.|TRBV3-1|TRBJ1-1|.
CASSPHLGVGAEAFF
TGTGCCAGCAGCCCACATCTGGGGGTAGGGGCTGAAGCTTTCTTT
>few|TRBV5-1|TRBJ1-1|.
CASKGSDTEAFF
TGCGCCAGCAAAGGGAGCGACACTGAAGCTTTCTTT
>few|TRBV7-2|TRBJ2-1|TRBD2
CASSLAPGLAVRISYNEQFF
TGTGCCAGCAGCTTAGCCCCGGGACTAGCGGTGAGAATCTCCTACAATGAGCAGTTCTTC
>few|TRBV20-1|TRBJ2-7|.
CSATKIYEQYF
TGCAGTGCCACAAAAATATACGAGCAGTACTTC
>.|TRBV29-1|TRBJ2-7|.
CSVLGQSYEQYF
TGCAGCGTTCTAGGACAGTCCTACGAGCAGTACTTC
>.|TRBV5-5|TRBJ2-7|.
CASSWGLGIAAYEQYF
TGTGCCAGCAGCTGGGGTTTGGGGATCGCAGCCTACGAGCAGTACTTC
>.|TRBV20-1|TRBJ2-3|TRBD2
CSARLTSGRAGNTQYF
TGCAGTGCTAGACTGACTAGCGGGAGGGCCGGGAATACGCAGTATTTT